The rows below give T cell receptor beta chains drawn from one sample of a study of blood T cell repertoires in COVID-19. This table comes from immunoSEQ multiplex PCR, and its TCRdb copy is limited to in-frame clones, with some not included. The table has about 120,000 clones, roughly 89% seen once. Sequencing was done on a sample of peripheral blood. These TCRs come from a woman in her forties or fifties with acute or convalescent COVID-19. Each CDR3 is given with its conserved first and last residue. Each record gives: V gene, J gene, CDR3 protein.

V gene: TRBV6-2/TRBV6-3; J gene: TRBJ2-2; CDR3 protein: CASSYTYLTGELFF
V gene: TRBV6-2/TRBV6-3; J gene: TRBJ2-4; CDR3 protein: CASSGFQGLAGYPAKNIQYF
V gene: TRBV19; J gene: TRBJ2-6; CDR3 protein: CASSPRTAGANVLTF
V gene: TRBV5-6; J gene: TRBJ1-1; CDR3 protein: CASSPDRDTEAFF
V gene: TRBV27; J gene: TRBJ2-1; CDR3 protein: CASSQTSGWTNEQFF
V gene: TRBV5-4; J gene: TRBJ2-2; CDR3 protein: CASSRGTSGVTGELFF
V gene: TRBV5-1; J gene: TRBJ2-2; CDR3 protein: CASSLVGQGRTGELFF
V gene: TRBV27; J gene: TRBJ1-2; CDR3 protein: CASSLRGQGWSGGYTF
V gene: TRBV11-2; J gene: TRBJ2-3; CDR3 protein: CASSFDRVRGTQYF
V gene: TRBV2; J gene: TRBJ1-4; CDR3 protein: CASREQWNEKLFF
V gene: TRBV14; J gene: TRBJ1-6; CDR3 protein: CASSSFPRGRSPLHF
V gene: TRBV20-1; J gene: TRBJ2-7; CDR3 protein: CSATADYEQYF
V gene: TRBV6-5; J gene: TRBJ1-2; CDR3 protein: CASSTTRAGGYTF
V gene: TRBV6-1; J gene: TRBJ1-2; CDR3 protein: CASTLDRDGNGYTF
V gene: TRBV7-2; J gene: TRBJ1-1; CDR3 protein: CASSPGVGGTEAFF
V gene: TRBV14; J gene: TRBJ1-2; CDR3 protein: CASSQSGGGYTF
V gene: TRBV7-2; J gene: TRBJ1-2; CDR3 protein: CASSLAGGNNYGYTF
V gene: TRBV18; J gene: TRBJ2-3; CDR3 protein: CASSPRASGGTDTQYF
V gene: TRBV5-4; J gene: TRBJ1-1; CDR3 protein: CASSLGLGDTEAFF
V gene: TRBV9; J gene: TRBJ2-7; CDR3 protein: CASSVVSYGEQYF
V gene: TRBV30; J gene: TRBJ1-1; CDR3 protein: CAWSVLVRTYTEAFF
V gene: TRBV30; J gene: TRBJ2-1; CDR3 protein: CAWSRGFDTYNEQFF
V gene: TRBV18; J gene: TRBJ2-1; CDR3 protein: CASSPPGNEQFF
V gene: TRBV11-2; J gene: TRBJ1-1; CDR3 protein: CASSLGRTREAFF
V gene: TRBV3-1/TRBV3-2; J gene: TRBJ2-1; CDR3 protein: CASSQGGPYNEQFF
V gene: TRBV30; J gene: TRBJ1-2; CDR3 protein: CAWSTGRGYGYTF
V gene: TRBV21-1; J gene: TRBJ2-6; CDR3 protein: CASSRLSSGLGVLTF
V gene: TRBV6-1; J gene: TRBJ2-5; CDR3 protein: CASSEQPTGETQYF
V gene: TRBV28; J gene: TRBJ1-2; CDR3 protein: CASSPYRASEGGYTF
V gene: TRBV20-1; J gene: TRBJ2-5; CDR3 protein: CSASPGGQETQYF
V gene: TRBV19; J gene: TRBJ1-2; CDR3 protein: CASSIGLSRGSYGYTF
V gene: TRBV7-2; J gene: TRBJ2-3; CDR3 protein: CASSFRGPGTDTQYF
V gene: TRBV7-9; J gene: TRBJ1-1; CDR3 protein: CASSLVSTEAFF
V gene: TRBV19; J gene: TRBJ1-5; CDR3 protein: CASSGQRGSQPQHF
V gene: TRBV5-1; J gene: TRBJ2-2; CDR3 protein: CASSRAIAGWNTGELFF
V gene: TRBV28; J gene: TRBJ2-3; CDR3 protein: CASTPKSADTQYF
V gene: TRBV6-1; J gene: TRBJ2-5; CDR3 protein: CASSEGSSEETQYF
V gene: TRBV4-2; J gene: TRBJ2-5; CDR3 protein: CASSQDMDPAVGGQYF
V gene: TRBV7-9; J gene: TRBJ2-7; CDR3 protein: CASSGTLDYEQYF
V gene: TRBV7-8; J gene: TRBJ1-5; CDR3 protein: CASSEKRGKMEPQHF
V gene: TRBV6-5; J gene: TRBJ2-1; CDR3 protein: CASSYLSGVSYNEQFF
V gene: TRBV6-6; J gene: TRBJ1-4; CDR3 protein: CASSRQGLNEKLFF